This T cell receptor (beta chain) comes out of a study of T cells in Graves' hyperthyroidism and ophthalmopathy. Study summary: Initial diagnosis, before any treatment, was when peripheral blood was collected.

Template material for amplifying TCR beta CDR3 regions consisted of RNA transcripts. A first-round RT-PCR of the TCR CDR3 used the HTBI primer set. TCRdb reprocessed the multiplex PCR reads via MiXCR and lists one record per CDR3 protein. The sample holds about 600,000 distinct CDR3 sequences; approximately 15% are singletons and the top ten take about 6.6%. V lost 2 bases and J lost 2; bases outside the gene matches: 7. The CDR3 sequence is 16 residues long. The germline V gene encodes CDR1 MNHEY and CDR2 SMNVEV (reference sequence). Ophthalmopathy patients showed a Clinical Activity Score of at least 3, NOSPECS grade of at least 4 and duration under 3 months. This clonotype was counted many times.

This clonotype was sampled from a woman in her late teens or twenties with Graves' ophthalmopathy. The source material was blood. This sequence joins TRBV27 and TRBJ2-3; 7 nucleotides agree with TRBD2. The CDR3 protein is CASSLAGDEFTDTQYF. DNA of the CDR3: TGTGCCAGCAGTTTAGCGGGAGATGAATTCACAGATACGCAGTATTTT.